These 29 T cell receptor beta chains originate from one sample sequenced in a study of Graves' ophthalmopathy and Graves' hyperthyroidism. Investigators amplified TCR beta CDR3 regions from RNA transcripts. An initial RT-PCR round employing HTBI primers preceded a second-round multiplex PCR. TCRdb redid the calling of the multiplex PCR reads with MiXCR, one entry per CDR3 protein. This sample has over a million distinct CDR3 sequences; approximately 35% occur once, and the top ten carry 11%. The sequencing sample was made of peripheral blood or thyroid tissue (not recorded which). These receptors all stem from an adult man with Graves' hyperthyroidism.

The chain joins TRBV25-1 to TRBJ2-7; TRBD2 aligns across 12 bases. V lost 6 bases, J lost 5 bases, and 14 bases stayed unmatched. There are 17 residues in the CDR3. Per the germline V gene, CDR1 is MGHDK and CDR2 is SYGVNS. The CDR3 nucleotides are TGTGCCAGCAGGACTAGCGGGGGAAAACTCCGTGGGCACGAGCAGTACTTC. Translating gives CASRTSGGKLRGHEQYF.

This clonotype was observed a handful of times. The V gene is TRBV7-9, the J gene TRBJ2-5; TRBD2 is a possible D gene (5 bases). CDR1 is SEHNR, CDR2 FQNEAQ, per germline (reference sequence). This CDR3 has 13 residues. CDR3 sequence reads: CASADIHQETQYF. CDR3 nucleotide sequence: TGTGCTAGCGCAGACATCCACCAAGAGACCCAGTACTTC. Looking up the rest from reference TRBV7-9 and TRBJ2-5 gives the full variable domain: DTGVSQNPRHKITKRGQNVTFRCDPISEHNRLYWYRQTLGQGPEFLTYFQNEAQLEKSRLLSDRFSAERPKGSFSTLEIQRTEQGDSAMYLCASADIHQETQYFGPGTRLLVL.

This clonotype was recorded a few times. The rearrangement joins TRBV7-2 to TRBJ1-5, with TRBD1 as a possible D gene (5 bases). The CDR3 has 14 amino acids. From germline, CDR1 is SGHTA and CDR2 FQGNSA. Trimming left V 5 bases short and J 8 bases short, with 16 bases between. For the CDR3, the DNA is TGTGCCAGCAGCCCAGCAGGGAGTGGGGAGCCCCAGCATTTT. Translation gives CASSPAGSGEPQHF. Together with reference TRBV7-2 and TRBJ1-5, the CDR3 gives the full variable domain: GAGVSQSPSNKVTEKGKDVELRCDPISGHTALYWYRQSLGQGLEFLIYFQGNSAPDKSGLPSDRFSAERTGGSVSTLTIQRTQQEDSAVYLCASSPAGSGEPQHFGDGTRLSIL.

This clonotype was detected ten times or more. Compared with germline, one end of the junction differs, possibly owing to a read error. The gene calls are TRBV2 and TRBJ2-2; TRBD2 is a possible D gene (7 bases). The CDR3 consists of 14 residues. Germline assignment: CDR1 SNHLY and CDR2 FYNNEI. The CDR3 DNA reads TGTGCCAGCCGTGAGGGGGGGCACACCGGGGAGCTGTTTTTT. Encoded protein: CASREGGHTGELFF. Together with reference TRBV2 and TRBJ2-2, the CDR3 gives the full variable domain: EPEVTQTPSHQVTQMGQEVILRCVPISNHLYFYWYRQILGQKVEFLVSFYNNEISEKSEIFDDQFSVERPDGSNFTLKIRSTKLEDSAMYFCASREGGHTGELFFGEGSRLTVL.

At least ten counts were recorded for this clonotype. V usage is TRBV2 and J usage is TRBJ2-7, with D possibly matching TRBD2 (6 bases). The CDR3 has 13 amino acids. CDR1 is SNHLY, CDR2 FYNNEI, per germline. Trimming left V 7 bases short and J 7 bases short, with 17 bases between. DNA of the CDR3: TGTGCCAGCACCTATTCCAGGGCGGGGGAGCAGTACTTC. Translating gives CASTYSRAGEQYF. Combining the CDR3 with reference TRBV2 and TRBJ2-7 gives the whole variable domain EPEVTQTPSHQVTQMGQEVILRCVPISNHLYFYWYRQILGQKVEFLVSFYNNEISEKSEIFDDQFSVERPDGSNFTLKIRSTKLEDSAMYFCASTYSRAGEQYFGPGTRLTVT.

This clonotype has more than one count but fewer than ten. CDR3 nucleotide sequence: TGTGCCAGCAGGAGAGGGGATTGGAATCAGCCCCAGCATTTT. This codes for CASRRGDWNQPQHF. The chain combines TRBV6-6 with TRBJ1-5; D may be TRBD1 (5 bases). Germline values: CDR1 MNHNY, CDR2 SVGAGI (reference sequence). The CDR3 runs 14 residues. The V end was cut by 6 bases, the J end by 4 bases, with 13 bases between.

This clonotype was seen ten or more times. The rearrangement joins TRBV6-5 to TRBJ2-5, with D hard to call. CDR3 length: 16 residues. Germline V gene data show CDR1 as MNHEY and CDR2 as SVGAGI. The V and J ends lost 3 bases and 6 bases respectively, with 20 bases between them. For the CDR3, the DNA is TGTGCCAGCAGTTATAATCCGGGCCTGGGAAGGAAGACCCAGTACTTC. The encoded protein is CASSYNPGLGRKTQYF.

Written as DNA, the CDR3 is TGCAGTGCTGCGACCCTAAACCCCTCTGGGGCCAACGTCCTGACTTTC. As protein: CSAATLNPSGANVLTF. The J gene is TRBJ2-6, the V gene TRBV20-1, with D unclear. V lost 5 bases and J 0 bases, leaving 14 bases between the germline ends. The CDR3 is 16 amino acids. In germline, CDR1 is DFQATT, CDR2 SNEGSKA (reference sequence).

J is TRBJ2-5 and V is TRBV7-2; 12 positions match TRBD2. The germline gives CDR1 SGHTA, CDR2 FQGNSA. The CDR3 loop spans 17 amino acids. Unmatched junction bases numbered 11, after V lost 5 bases and J lost 4 bases. CDR3: CASSPTTSGRRRETQYF. The DNA of the CDR3 is TGTGCCAGCAGCCCCACGACTAGCGGGAGAAGGAGAGAGACCCAGTACTTC.

About this clonotype: Compared with germline, one end of the junction differs, possibly owing to a read error. The rearrangement links TRBV4-3 to TRBJ1-2; D remains unclear. The germline CDR1 and CDR2 sequences are LGHNA and YSLEER. This CDR3 comprises 16 residues. DNA for the CDR3: TGCGCCAGCAGCCAAGATTCGCGTGGGGTATTCTCTGGCTACGCCTTC. Its protein product is CASSQDSRGVFSGYAF.

In this sample, this clonotype turned up many times. V gene TRBV2 combines with J gene TRBJ1-5; D not certain. V was shortened by 6 bases and J by 4 bases, with 13 bases between the two germline ends. CDR3 length: 14 residues. Germline V gene data show CDR1 as SNHLY and CDR2 as FYNNEI. CDR3 in DNA: TGTGCCAGCAGAGGACTGGAATTGAATCAGCCCCAGCATTTT. Translated: CASRGLELNQPQHF. Full variable domain (remainder filled in from reference TRBV2 and TRBJ1-5): EPEVTQTPSHQVTQMGQEVILRCVPISNHLYFYWYRQILGQKVEFLVSFYNNEISEKSEIFDDQFSVERPDGSNFTLKIRSTKLEDSAMYFCASRGLELNQPQHFGDGTRLSIL.

The chain has TRBV10-3 and TRBJ2-5, with 15 bases that match TRBD2. The J call may be incorrect, as the DNA end agrees better with TRBJ2-7. Germline loops: CDR1 ENHRY, CDR2 SYGVKD. The length of the CDR3 is 18 residues. The CDR3 reads CASSPRGLAGGLPNEQYF. CDR3 in DNA: TGTGCCAGCAGCCCTCGAGGACTAGCGGGAGGGCTACCCAACGAGCAGTACTTC.

CDR3 amino acids: CATSDYPGTGDEQYF. DNA for the CDR3: TGTGCCACCAGTGACTACCCTGGGACCGGGGACGAGCAGTACTTC. The V call is TRBV24-1, the J call TRBJ2-7, with D possibly called TRBD1 or TRBD2 (5 bases each). Germline V gene lookup returns CDR1 KGHDR and CDR2 SFDVKD. V dropped 4 bases and J dropped 5 bases, with 17 bases sitting between them. This CDR3 has 15 amino acids.

For this clonotype: Its ends do not fully match the called genes, so a read error is possible. V and J are TRBV10-2 and TRBJ2-7, with TRBD1 matching 11 bases. Per germline, CDR1 WSHSY and CDR2 SAAADI. This CDR3 has 14 amino acids. DNA of the CDR3: TGTGCCATCGGGCTCGGGACAGGGGGAAACGAGCAGTACTTC. It is translated as CAIGLGTGGNEQYF.

In this sample, this clonotype turned up a few times. The gene calls are TRBV7-3 and TRBJ2-2; the D is unclear. The germline gives CDR1 SGHTA, CDR2 FQGTGA. The CDR3 runs to 16 residues. Trimming left V 0 bases short and J 6 bases short, with 14 bases between. Here the CDR3 reads CASSLTSKFLSGELFF. The CDR3 nucleotides are TGTGCCAGCAGCTTAACGTCGAAGTTTTTGTCCGGGGAGCTGTTTTTT.

The chain carries TRBV6-6 and TRBJ1-1, with 10 bases matching TRBD1. Germline V gene data show CDR1 as MNHNY and CDR2 as SVGAGI (reference sequence). The V segment lost 6 bases and the J segment 3 bases; nucleotides outside the gene matches: 4. This CDR3 spans 14 amino acids. CDR3 DNA: TGTGCCAGCAGCCAGACAGGGGGCTACACTGAAGCTTTCTTT. Translation: CASSQTGGYTEAFF.

The chain uses TRBV4-1 and TRBJ2-2, with D maybe TRBD2 (5 bases). CDR1 and CDR2 from the germline V gene are MGHRA and YSYEKL. There are 16 residues in the CDR3. The ends were cut back, 0 bases at V and 6 bases at J, with 14 bases in the middle. The CDR3 here is CASSQEKRLASGELFF. The CDR3 coding sequence is TGCGCCAGCAGCCAAGAAAAGCGGTTAGCCTCCGGGGAGCTGTTTTTT.

This clonotype was counted many times. CDR3 nucleotides: TGCAGTGCTATCGGGGGAAATCAGCCCCAGCATTTT. Its translation is CSAIGGNQPQHF. The rearrangement joins TRBV20-1 to TRBJ1-5; maybe TRBD1 (5 bases). The CDR3 runs 12 residues. The V and J ends lost 4 bases and 4 bases respectively, with 8 bases between them. Looked up from germline, CDR1 is DFQATT and CDR2 is SNEGSKA (reference sequence).

This chain connects TRBV7-8 to TRBJ1-1, with D possibly matching TRBD1 (5 bases). Deletions cut 1 base from V and 2 bases from J, with 17 bases between. The CDR3 length is 17 residues. Germline values: CDR1 SGHVS, CDR2 FQNEAQ. CDR3 in DNA: TGTGCCAGCAGCTTAGATCCGGGGCGGGGATTAAACACTGAAGCTTTCTTT. This sequence encodes CASSLDPGRGLNTEAFF.

The CDR3 region has the DNA TGTGCCAGCAGCTTAAAGCGGGAGTTTAACTACGAGCAGTACTTC. This sequence encodes CASSLKREFNYEQYF. The rearrangement uses TRBV7-8 and TRBJ2-7; 8 nucleotides match TRBD2. This CDR3 has 15 residues. The J segment lost 3 bases and the V segment lost 2 bases, leaving 6 bases of the junction unmatched. Germline V CDR1 and CDR2: SGHVS, FQNEAQ.

The table lists this clonotype with many counts. This chain uses TRBV27 with TRBJ2-5; perhaps TRBD2 as D (5 bases). CDR1 is MNHEY and CDR2 is SMNVEV in the germline V gene (reference sequence). Trimming removed 3 bases from V and 5 bases from J, with 10 bases in between. The CDR3 loop spans 13 amino acids. The CDR3 spells CASSLREFETQYF. CDR3 sequence (DNA): TGTGCCAGCAGTTTGAGGGAATTTGAGACCCAGTACTTC.

This clonotype came up many times. CDR3 nucleotide sequence: TGTGCCAGCAGCTTTAGTCCGGGCACTGAAGCTTTCTTT. Translation gives CASSFSPGTEAFF. The chain is built from TRBV7-2 and TRBJ1-1; no reliable D call. Germline V gene data show CDR1 as SGHTA and CDR2 as FQGNSA. V was trimmed by 3 bases and J by 4 bases, leaving 9 bases between them. CDR3 length equals 13 residues. The variable domain in full, completed from reference TRBV7-2 and TRBJ1-1, reads GAGVSQSPSNKVTEKGKDVELRCDPISGHTALYWYRQSLGQGLEFLIYFQGNSAPDKSGLPSDRFSAERTGGSVSTLTIQRTQQEDSAVYLCASSFSPGTEAFFGQGTRLTVV.

This clonotype was seen repeatedly, ten times or more. This chain uses TRBV11-2 with TRBJ2-7; unclear D gene. Per the germline V gene, CDR1 is SGHAT and CDR2 is FQNNGV. CDR3 length: 15 amino acids. V was clipped by 1 base and J by 0 bases, with 10 bases between them. CDR3 DNA: TGTGCCAGCAGCTTAGTGGGCTTTAGCTCCTACGAGCAGTACTTC. Protein product: CASSLVGFSSYEQYF.

This clonotype has a count of ten or more. The chain uses TRBV20-1 and TRBJ1-4, with 8 positions matching TRBD1. CDR1 is DFQATT and CDR2 is SNEGSKA in the germline V gene (reference sequence). V lost 4 bases to trimming and J lost 7 bases; unmatched junction nucleotides: 8. The CDR3 has 14 amino acids. The CDR3 DNA reads TGCAGTGCTACCCCAGACAGGGGCGGTGAAAAACTGTTTTTT. Translation: CSATPDRGGEKLFF.

Points on this clonotype: Mismatch with germline at one junction end may stem from a read error. V usage is TRBV4-1 and J usage is TRBJ2-7; TRBD1 agrees at 7 bases. The CDR3 spans 14 residues. Germline assignment: CDR1 MGHRA and CDR2 YSYEKL. The CDR3 DNA reads as TGCACCAGCAGCCTACCCGGGACAGTCTACGAGCAGTACTTC. Protein product: CTSSLPGTVYEQYF.

The table lists this clonotype with a few counts. V and J are TRBV10-3 and TRBJ2-7; no clear D. Germline CDR1 reads ENHRY; CDR2 reads SYGVKD. Trimming shortened V by 3 bases and J by 3 bases, and 6 bases separated the two germline ends. This CDR3 comprises 12 residues. The chain's CDR3 is CAISDNGYEQYF. The DNA of the CDR3 is TGTGCCATCAGTGACAACGGCTACGAGCAGTACTTC.

This chain uses TRBV4-3 with TRBJ2-7, with a possible D match to TRBD2 (5 bases). This CDR3 region has 14 residues. Trimming took off 1 base at V and 4 bases at J, with 11 bases between the two ends. Germline V gene lookup returns CDR1 LGHNA and CDR2 YSLEER. CDR3 loop: CASSQVPRGYEQYF. The CDR3 DNA reads TGCGCCAGCAGCCAAGTCCCCCGCGGGTACGAGCAGTACTTC.

This clonotype has a handful of counts. The chain employs TRBV11-2 and TRBJ1-5; D unresolved. Germline CDR1 and CDR2: SGHAT and FQNNGV. V gave up 1 base and J gave up 10 bases, with 11 bases separating them. The CDR3 is 13 amino acids. The CDR3 here is CASSLGMAHPQHF. The DNA of the CDR3 is TGTGCCAGCAGCTTAGGAATGGCGCACCCCCAGCATTTT. The whole variable domain, filled in from reference TRBV11-2 and TRBJ1-5, reads EAGVAQSPRYKIIEKRQSVAFWCNPISGHATLYWYQQILGQGPKLLIQFQNNGVVDDSQLPKDRFSAERLKGVDSTLKIQPAKLEDSAVYLCASSLGMAHPQHFGDGTRLSIL.

The chain links TRBV6-5 to TRBJ2-7; D possibly uses TRBD1 or TRBD2 (6 bases each). The CDR3 extends over 16 amino acids. The ends were cut back, 6 bases at V and 3 bases at J, with 21 bases in the middle. Germline CDR1 reads MNHEY; CDR2 reads SVGAGI. The CDR3 nucleotides are TGTGCCAGCAGCCTCCCTTCTGCGAGGGGGGTCTACGAGCAGTACTTC. It encodes CASSLPSARGVYEQYF.